These 13 T cell receptor beta chains were all obtained from the same sample, sequenced in a study of blood T cells in healthy people across ages. With a J-beta primer mix and a sample-barcoded 5' primer, a second PCR ran about 6 to 11 cycles. TCRdb passed the 5' RACE reads through MiXCR, listing each CDR3 protein once. The data contain about a million distinct CDR3 sequences, 35% to 40% of them singletons. The sequencing sample was made of blood. The receptors were gathered from a man aged 18 to 29 in good health.

A few counts support this clonotype. This chain's CDR3 is CASSPTGSGGSFREQFF. In nucleotides, the CDR3 is TGTGCCAGCAGCCCAACTGGTAGCGGGGGAAGCTTTCGTGAGCAGTTCTTC. The rearrangement uses TRBV14 and TRBJ2-1; 9 positions agree with TRBD2. Germline CDR1 and CDR2: SGHDN and FVKESK. Trimming removed 4 bases from V and 9 bases from J; junction bases left unmatched: 16. The CDR3 sequence is 17 residues long.

This clonotype was seen ten or more times. The V gene is TRBV6-5, the J gene TRBJ2-7; TRBD1 is a possible D gene (6 bases). The CDR3 extends over 14 amino acids. V dropped 2 bases and J dropped 4 bases, with 12 bases sitting between them. Looked up from germline, CDR1 is MNHEY and CDR2 is SVGAGI. CDR3 sequence: CASSYAGAQYEQYF. DNA of the CDR3: TGTGCCAGCAGTTACGCAGGGGCGCAATACGAGCAGTACTTC.

As DNA, the CDR3 is TGTGCCAGCAGCCAAGCCGTCGGGCGTCGGCACTACGAGCAGTACTTC. This encodes CASSQAVGRRHYEQYF. The chain couples TRBV3-1 to TRBJ2-7, with D hard to call. The CDR3 is made up of 16 amino acids. The germline V gene encodes CDR1 LGHDT and CDR2 YNNKEL (reference sequence). V was shortened by 1 base and J by 3 bases, with 16 bases between the two germline ends.

The V gene is TRBV6-2 or TRBV6-3, the J gene TRBJ1-1; D is unresolved. The germline V gene encodes CDR1 MNHEY and CDR2 SVGEGT. The CDR3 contains 12 residues. With 7 bases removed from V and 7 bases from J, the gap between germline ends came to 13 bases. CDR3: CASTVPAGEAFF. CDR3 sequence (DNA): TGTGCCAGCACCGTACCGGCCGGTGAAGCTTTCTTT.

Here the CDR3 reads CAIRRLDWASGAPTDTQYF. In nucleotides, the CDR3 is TGTGCCATCAGGCGCTTAGATTGGGCTAGCGGGGCCCCCACAGATACGCAGTATTTT. The chain links TRBV10-3 to TRBJ2-3, with 9 positions matching TRBD2. The CDR3 has 19 residues. Germline CDR1 reads ENHRY; CDR2 reads SYGVKD. Germline trimming cut 6 bases from V and 2 bases from J; bases unmatched to any gene: 18.

The V gene is TRBV12-3 or TRBV12-4, the J gene TRBJ1-2; 9 positions agree with TRBD1. V trimming: 1 base; J trimming: 5 bases; junction bases outside the gene matches: 17. The CDR3 runs 19 residues. The CDR3 is CASSLGRSGQGRYAYGYTF. As DNA, the CDR3 is TGTGCCAGCAGTTTAGGGCGTTCGGGACAGGGCCGTTATGCATATGGCTACACCTTC.

This clonotype appeared a few times. Sequence at one end of the junction differs from germline and may be a read error. The chain uses TRBV3-1 and TRBJ1-4; unclear D gene. The CDR3 loop spans 16 amino acids. Germline CDR1 LGHDT, CDR2 YNNKEL (reference sequence). CDR3 sequence: CASSEDTPVVNEKLFF. The CDR3 DNA reads as TGTGCCAGCAGCGAAGACACTCCCGTCGTTAATGAAAAACTGTTTTTT.

In nucleotides, the CDR3 is TGTGCCAGCACCAATATAGGGGTGGATGGCTACACCTTC. The encoded protein is CASTNIGVDGYTF. The J gene is TRBJ1-2, the V gene TRBV9, with D possibly matching TRBD1 (5 bases). The CDR3 consists of 13 residues. Germline V gene sequence: CDR1 SGDLS, CDR2 YYNGEE. V was clipped by 6 bases and J by 6 bases, with 15 bases between them.

This clonotype was seen a handful of times. This chain connects TRBV6-5 to TRBJ1-1, with D unresolved. Trimming removed 5 bases at V and 1 base at J, with 11 bases between. The CDR3 contains 14 residues. Per the germline V gene, CDR1 is MNHEY and CDR2 is SVGAGI. The DNA for the CDR3 is TGTGCCAGCAGTCGAGGGCATGGGAACACTGAAGCTTTCTTT. This codes for CASSRGHGNTEAFF.

This clonotype came up a few times. V usage is TRBV6-5 and J usage is TRBJ1-1; 9 bases are a match to TRBD1. The CDR3 is 13 amino acids. The V segment lost 7 bases and the J segment 4 bases; nucleotides outside the gene matches: 4. The germline gives CDR1 MNHEY, CDR2 SVGAGI. The DNA of the CDR3 is TGTGCCAGCACACAGGGGGCGAGCACTGAAGCTTTCTTT. This sequence encodes CASTQGASTEAFF.

The chain uses TRBV4-2 and TRBJ1-1; D may be TRBD1 (5 bases). The V end was cut by 3 bases, the J end by 1 base, with 15 bases between. This CDR3 comprises 16 residues. In germline, CDR1 is LGHNA, CDR2 YNFKEQ. The CDR3: CASSHASQGQNTEAFF. CDR3 in DNA: TGTGCCAGCAGCCATGCCTCCCAGGGCCAGAACACTGAAGCTTTCTTT.

The V call is TRBV6-2 or TRBV6-3, the J call TRBJ1-2; D gene uncertain. V was trimmed by 5 bases and J by 8 bases, leaving 15 bases between them. This CDR3 is 13 amino acids long. Germline V lookup: CDR1 MNHEY, CDR2 SVGEGT. CDR3 nucleotides: TGTGCCAGCAGTCCCCGGGGATCCCGGGGCTACACCTTC. It specifies CASSPRGSRGYTF.

CDR3 DNA: TGTGCCATCAGTGAAGGGACAGGGGGCGCCTGGGGCTACACCTTC. This encodes CAISEGTGGAWGYTF. The gene calls are TRBV10-3 and TRBJ1-2; 12 bases are shared with TRBD1. CDR1 and CDR2 from the germline V gene are ENHRY and SYGVKD. After removal of 3 bases from V and 8 bases from J, the junction contained 7 bases not matched to a gene. The CDR3 runs to 15 residues.